These 8 T cell receptor beta chains came from one sample sequenced in a study of response to subunit inactivated influenza vaccine. TCRdb independently ran MiXCR on the RT-PCR reads; one entry per CDR3 protein. Of around 470,000 distinct CDR3 sequences in the sample, roughly 7.9% were seen once. This specimen was PBMCs from blood, taken less than 25 months after vaccination. The origin of the receptors is a man between 45 and 75 years old who received an inactivated influenza vaccine.

This clonotype has only one observation. The chain couples TRBV6-5 to TRBJ2-5; TRBD2 matches 9 bases. Losses at the gene ends were 4 bases for V and 4 bases for J; bases not matched to a gene: 7. Germline values: CDR1 MNHEY, CDR2 SVGAGI. There are 15 residues in the CDR3. The CDR3 nucleotides read TGTGCCAGCAGTTCCCTGCGGGGGGGCCGAGAGACCCAGTACTTC. This gives the protein CASSSLRGGRETQYF.

This clonotype was detected many times. This chain joins TRBV10-3 and TRBJ2-7, with no clear D. The V end lost 7 bases, the J end lost 2 bases, and 6 bases lay between the germline ends. This CDR3 is built from 11 residues. The germline gives CDR1 ENHRY, CDR2 SYGVKD. The CDR3 reads CAIKETYEQYF. Written as DNA, the CDR3 is TGTGCCATCAAAGAGACCTACGAGCAGTACTTC.

This clonotype was seen a few times. The V and J genes are TRBV10-3 and TRBJ2-7; the match to TRBD1 covers 8 bases. CDR3 length equals 13 residues. Germline trimming cut 7 bases from V and 0 bases from J; bases unmatched to any gene: 2. CDR1 is ENHRY, CDR2 SYGVKD, per germline. CDR3 protein: CAINRGNSYEQYF. DNA of the CDR3: TGTGCCATCAACAGGGGGAACTCCTACGAGCAGTACTTC.

This clonotype was recorded at least ten times. The chain is built from TRBV12-3 or TRBV12-4 and TRBJ1-4, with a possible D match to TRBD1 (5 bases). The V end lost 6 bases, the J end lost 11 bases, and 16 bases lay between the germline ends. This CDR3 is built from 13 residues. The CDR3 reads CASRWGRATKLFF. In DNA, the CDR3 is TGTGCCAGCAGATGGGGCAGGGCGACGAAACTGTTTTTT.

The genes are TRBV12-3 or TRBV12-4 and TRBJ2-2; TRBD2 agrees at 10 bases. Unmatched junction bases numbered 12, after V lost 5 bases and J lost 0 bases. The CDR3 spans 19 residues. The CDR3 DNA reads as TGTGCCAGCAGTCCGGCCGATATTACTAGCGGGGCGAACACCGGGGAGCTGTTTTTT. Translated, it gives CASSPADITSGANTGELFF.

The table lists this clonotype with many counts. The chain links TRBV6-2 or TRBV6-3 to TRBJ2-1; 8 bases agree with TRBD2. CDR1 and CDR2 (germline): MNHEY, SVGEGT. V lost 6 bases and J lost 4; bases outside the gene matches: 17. The CDR3 has 18 residues. CDR3 nucleotide sequence: TGTGCCAGCAGCAATGATGGTACGGGGGGGCGTGCTTACAATGAGCAGTTCTTC. Protein sequence: CASSNDGTGGRAYNEQFF.

This clonotype was counted a few times. This chain uses TRBV6-2 or TRBV6-3 with TRBJ2-5; D uncertain. The CDR3 consists of 16 residues. Per the germline V gene, CDR1 is MNHEY and CDR2 is SVGEGT. Trimming removed 2 bases at V and 0 bases at J, with 13 bases between. Here the CDR3 DNA reads TGTGCCAGCAGTTACCCTCTGGACGGGTACCAAGAGACCCAGTACTTC. Translating gives CASSYPLDGYQETQYF.

This clonotype was recorded many times. This sequence joins TRBV20-1 and TRBJ2-1; 9 nucleotides align to TRBD2. The CDR3 sequence is 17 residues long. V lost 5 bases to trimming and J lost 0 bases; unmatched junction nucleotides: 11. Germline V gene lookup returns CDR1 DFQATT and CDR2 SNEGSKA (reference sequence). The CDR3 DNA reads TGCAGTGCTCTAAAAGGACTAGCGCCTAGCTCCTACAATGAGCAGTTCTTC. It is translated as CSALKGLAPSSYNEQFF.